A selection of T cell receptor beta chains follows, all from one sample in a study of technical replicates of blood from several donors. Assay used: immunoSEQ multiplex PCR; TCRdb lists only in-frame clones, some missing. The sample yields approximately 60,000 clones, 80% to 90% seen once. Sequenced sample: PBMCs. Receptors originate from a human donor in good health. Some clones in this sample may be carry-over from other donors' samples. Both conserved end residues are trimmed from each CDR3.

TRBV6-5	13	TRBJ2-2	ASISGGAITGELF
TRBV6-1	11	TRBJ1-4	ASSGEISEKLF
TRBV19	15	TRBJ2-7	ASSIDLWAGQPYEQY
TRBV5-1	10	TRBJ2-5	ASSPYQETQY
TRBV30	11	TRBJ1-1	AWSGQGKTEAF
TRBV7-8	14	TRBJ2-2	ASSRFLAVGAGELF
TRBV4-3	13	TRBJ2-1	ASSQDILGAYEQF
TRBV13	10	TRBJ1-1	ASSLEGAEAF
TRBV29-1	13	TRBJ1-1	SVEGPGGTGSEAF
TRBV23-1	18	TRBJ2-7	ASSQSPVCTIREPTYEQY